This entry lists 20 T cell receptor beta chains sequenced from one sample in a study of cytomegalovirus exposure and HLA in healthy donors. Both 60 Vbeta primers and 13 Jbeta primers went into the PCR. Measured with immunoSEQ multiplex PCR; TCRdb has only the in-frame clones, and not every one. The table lists around 120,000 clones, about 71% of them singletons. Source material: PBMCs. The receptors shown here come from a woman between 55 and 75 years old in good health and CMV-seropositive.

J is TRBJ1-1 and V is TRBV10-1; D unclear. Trimming took 7 bases from V and 3 from J, leaving 12 bases between them. From germline, CDR1 is WNHNN and CDR2 SYGVQD (reference sequence). The CDR3 extends over 13 amino acids. In nucleotides, the CDR3 is TGCGCCAGCAAGCGGGATCGGGACACTGAAGCTTTCTTT. It specifies CASKRDRDTEAFF.

The V gene is TRBV16, the J gene TRBJ1-2, with D possibly matching TRBD1 (6 bases). This CDR3 contains 14 residues. Per germline, CDR1 KGHSY and CDR2 FQNENV. The V end lost 0 bases, the J end lost 5 bases, and 10 bases lay between the germline ends. CDR3 DNA sequence: TGTGCCAGCAGCCAATCGGGTCAGGGGTATGGCTACACCTTC. Translated: CASSQSGQGYGYTF. Variable domain in full (rest from reference TRBV16 and TRBJ1-2): GEEVAQTPKHLVRGEGQKAKLYCAPIKGHSYVFWYQQVLKNEFKFLISFQNENVFDETGMPKERFSAKCLPNSPCSLEIQATKLEDSAVYFCASSQSGQGYGYTFGSGTRLTVV.

J is TRBJ1-1 and V is TRBV2; D not resolved. The CDR3 has 14 amino acids. Germline V gives CDR1 SNHLY, CDR2 FYNNEI. V lost 1 base and J lost 4, with 10 bases in between. DNA of the CDR3: TGTGCCAGCAGTGAAGGGAGTGGGAGCACTGAAGCTTTCTTT. Encoded protein: CASSEGSGSTEAFF.

CDR3 coding DNA: TGTGCCAGACAGGTCTCGGGTGAGCAGTTCTTC. It translates to CARQVSGEQFF. This sequence joins TRBV6-6 and TRBJ2-1; tentative D call: TRBD1 (5 bases). This CDR3 is 11 amino acids long. In germline, CDR1 is MNHNY, CDR2 SVGAGI (reference sequence). The V end was cut by 9 bases, the J end by 9 bases, with 12 bases between.

This chain uses TRBV27 with TRBJ2-7; D may be TRBD1 (5 bases). V dropped 6 bases and J dropped 1 base, with 16 bases sitting between them. This CDR3 has 15 residues. Germline lookup yields CDR1 MNHEY and CDR2 SMNVEV (reference sequence). Written as DNA, the CDR3 is TGTGCCAGCAGACCCAGGGCAGGGTTTTCCTACGAGCAGTACTTC. Protein sequence: CASRPRAGFSYEQYF.

The V call is TRBV4-1, the J call TRBJ2-5; 13 nucleotides match TRBD2. V gave up 0 bases and J gave up 6 bases; unmatched junction bases: 4. The CDR3 extends over 16 amino acids. Germline CDR1 reads MGHRA; CDR2 reads YSYEKL. The CDR3 nucleotides are TGCGCCAGCAGCCAAGATGGACTAGCGGGGGAACAGACCCAGTACTTC. Translated, it gives CASSQDGLAGEQTQYF.

This clone has a single count. The chain links TRBV5-4 to TRBJ2-7; 12 nucleotides match TRBD1. The germline gives CDR1 SGHNT, CDR2 YYREEE (reference sequence). The CDR3 has 15 amino acids. V was clipped by 4 bases and J by 3 bases; unmatched bases: 5. The CDR3 here is CASSQGQGAVYEQYF. The CDR3 DNA follows: TGTGCCAGCAGCCAGGGACAGGGGGCAGTCTACGAGCAGTACTTC.

The chain is built from TRBV2 and TRBJ2-7; 10 positions match TRBD1. Per germline, CDR1 SNHLY and CDR2 FYNNEI. The CDR3 has 13 residues. V was pared by 7 bases and J by 7 bases, with 7 bases of the junction left unmatched. DNA of the CDR3: TGTGCCAGCACGGACAGGGGGACTTGGGAGCAGTACTTC. It codes for CASTDRGTWEQYF. Full variable domain (outside the CDR3, taken from reference TRBV2 and TRBJ2-7): EPEVTQTPSHQVTQMGQEVILRCVPISNHLYFYWYRQILGQKVEFLVSFYNNEISEKSEIFDDQFSVERPDGSNFTLKIRSTKLEDSAMYFCASTDRGTWEQYFGPGTRLTVT.

The chain employs TRBV7-3 and TRBJ2-3; D gene uncertain. This CDR3 has 15 amino acids. CDR1 and CDR2 from the germline V gene are SGHTA and FQGTGA. Between the trimmed V and J ends, which lost 2 bases and 0 bases, there was a span of 9 bases. CDR3 DNA: TGTGCCAGCAGCTTATTTGGCAGTAGCACAGATACGCAGTATTTT. As protein: CASSLFGSSTDTQYF.

The chain recombines TRBV25-1 with TRBJ1-1, with 8 bases identical to TRBD1. Germline loops: CDR1 MGHDK, CDR2 SYGVNS. This CDR3 has 16 residues. V shed 7 bases and J 4 bases; nucleotides not matched to a gene: 14. The CDR3 sequence is CASNPLGQGGFTEAFF. In DNA, the CDR3 is TGTGCCAGCAATCCCCTCGGACAGGGTGGCTTCACTGAAGCTTTCTTT.

The rearrangement uses TRBV6-4 and TRBJ2-1, with a possible D match to TRBD1 (6 bases). The germline V gene encodes CDR1 MRHNA and CDR2 SNTAGT. V was pared by 6 bases and J by 5 bases, with 14 bases between. The CDR3 spans 14 residues. The CDR3 is CASSAEDSHNEQFF. CDR3 DNA sequence: TGTGCCAGCAGCGCGGAGGACAGCCACAATGAGCAGTTCTTC.

The CDR3, as DNA: TGCGCCAGCAGGGGGCGCAGTAATGAAAAACTGTTTTTT. Translating it yields CASRGRSNEKLFF. The rearrangement joins TRBV5-1 to TRBJ1-4, with a possible D match to TRBD1 (5 bases). The V gene's germline CDR1 is SGHRS and CDR2 YFSETQ. The CDR3 has 13 residues. The V end was cut by 5 bases, the J end by 4 bases, with 9 bases between.

The CDR3: CASTPSAGSTDTQYF. The CDR3 DNA is TGTGCCAGCACTCCGTCGGCGGGTAGCACAGATACGCAGTATTTT. The rearrangement uses TRBV5-5 and TRBJ2-3; D might be TRBD2 (5 bases). The germline V gene encodes CDR1 SGHKS and CDR2 YYEKEE (reference sequence). V was clipped by 6 bases and J by 0 bases, with 14 bases between them. This CDR3 comprises 15 residues.

This chain uses TRBV29-1 with TRBJ1-2, with 7 bases lining up with TRBD1. The CDR3 has 14 residues. V dropped 5 bases and J dropped 1; count of bases not matched to a gene: 7. Germline CDR1 reads SQVTM; CDR2 reads ANQGSEA. In nucleotides, the CDR3 is TGCAGCGTTCCCAGGACAGGATTTAACTATGGCTACACCTTC. Its protein product is CSVPRTGFNYGYTF. The full variable domain, rest sourced from reference TRBV29-1 and TRBJ1-2, is SAVISQKPSRDICQRGTSLTIQCQVDSQVTMMFWYRQQPGQSLTLIATANQGSEATYESGFVIDKFPISRPNLTFSTLTVSNMSPEDSSIYLCSVPRTGFNYGYTFGSGTRLTVV.

The chain carries TRBV6-6 and TRBJ2-5; a possible D gene is TRBD2 (6 bases). Trimming took off 2 bases at V and 7 bases at J, with 8 bases between the two ends. The CDR3 extends over 12 amino acids. Germline-derived CDR1 and CDR2 are MNHNY and SVGAGI (reference sequence). CDR3 residues: CASSYTEGTQYF. The CDR3 nucleotides read TGTGCCAGCAGTTACACGGAGGGGACCCAGTACTTC.

The CDR3 is CASSVEGQSNQPQHF. CDR3 nucleotides: TGTGCCAGCAGCGTAGAGGGACAGTCCAATCAGCCCCAGCATTTT. The rearrangement links TRBV9 to TRBJ1-5; 7 bases line up with TRBD1. The CDR3 has 15 amino acids. V was clipped by 0 bases and J by 3 bases; unmatched bases: 3. Per germline, CDR1 SGDLS and CDR2 YYNGEE.

This clone was seen only once. The CDR3 loop is CATSRDRAGANVLTF. CDR3 bases: TGTGCCACCAGCAGAGACAGGGCTGGGGCCAACGTCCTGACTTTC. The chain links TRBV15 to TRBJ2-6, with D perhaps TRBD1 (5 bases). Trimming took 0 bases from V and 2 from J, leaving 5 bases between them. The CDR3 is made up of 15 amino acids. Per the germline V gene, CDR1 is LNHNV and CDR2 is YYDKDF (reference sequence).

This clone was counted between two and nine times. The chain joins TRBV11-3 to TRBJ2-2; TRBD2 matches at 7 bases. J gave up 6 bases and V 7 bases, and 5 bases lay outside the gene matches. The CDR3 consists of 13 residues. Germline assignment: CDR1 SGHNT and CDR2 YENEEA. The CDR3: CASTTGRAGELFF. The CDR3 nucleotides are TGTGCCAGCACAACGGGGAGGGCCGGGGAGCTGTTTTTT.

This chain connects TRBV2 to TRBJ1-2, with no clear D. The length of the CDR3 is 13 residues. Germline CDR1 SNHLY, CDR2 FYNNEI. V was shortened by 5 bases and J by 4 bases, with 11 bases between the two germline ends. CDR3 coding DNA: TGTGCCAGCAGTCTGCGAACGCTCTATGGCTACACCTTC. It translates to CASSLRTLYGYTF.

The chain employs TRBV19 and TRBJ2-1; 9 nucleotides align to TRBD1. The germline gives CDR1 LNHDA, CDR2 SQIVND (reference sequence). V shed 3 bases, J shed 15 bases, and the junction held 6 bases outside the gene matches. This CDR3 is built from 12 residues. Written as DNA, the CDR3 is TGTGCCAGTAGTATCCGGGACAGGGCTCTGTTCTTC. It translates to CASSIRDRALFF.